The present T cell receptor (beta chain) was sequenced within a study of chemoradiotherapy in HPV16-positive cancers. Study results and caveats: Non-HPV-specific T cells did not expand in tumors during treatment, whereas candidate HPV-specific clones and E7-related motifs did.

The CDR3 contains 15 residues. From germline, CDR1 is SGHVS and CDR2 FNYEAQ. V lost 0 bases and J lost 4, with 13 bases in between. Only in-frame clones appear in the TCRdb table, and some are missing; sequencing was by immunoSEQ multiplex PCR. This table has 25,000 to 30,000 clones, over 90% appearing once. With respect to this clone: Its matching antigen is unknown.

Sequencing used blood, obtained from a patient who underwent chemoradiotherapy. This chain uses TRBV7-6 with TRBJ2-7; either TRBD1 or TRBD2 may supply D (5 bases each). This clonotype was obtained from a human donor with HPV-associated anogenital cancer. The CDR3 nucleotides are TGTGCCAGCAGCTTAGCCGGGACCCCGGCTTACGAGCAGTACTTC. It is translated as CASSLAGTPAYEQYF.